The clone carrying this T cell receptor (beta chain) appeared a single time. Its target is not known. This specimen comes from a study of T cells in localized non-small cell lung cancer. Broader study findings: One tumor region alone was sequenced, and heterogeneity therefore remains possible. Uninvolved adjacent lung, not tumor, had the highest T cell clonality.

Some clones are missing from TCRdb's copy, which holds only in-frame ones; the method was immunoSEQ multiplex PCR. Of about 27,000 clones in the sample, around 86% are singletons; the top ten hold 4.1%. Per the germline V gene, CDR1 is SGHTA and CDR2 is FQGTGA. This CDR3 contains 15 residues. J lost 7 bases, V lost 5 bases, and 8 bases had no gene match. This sequence originates from a woman aged 40-70 years with stage I lung adenocarcinoma. The rearrangement links TRBV7-3 to TRBJ2-2; 9 bases are shared with TRBD1. Sample: peripheral blood, taken before any cancer treatment. This CDR3 is CASSPAQGAGGELFF. The CDR3 nucleotides are TGTGCCAGCAGCCCGGCACAGGGGGCGGGCGGGGAGCTGTTTTTT.